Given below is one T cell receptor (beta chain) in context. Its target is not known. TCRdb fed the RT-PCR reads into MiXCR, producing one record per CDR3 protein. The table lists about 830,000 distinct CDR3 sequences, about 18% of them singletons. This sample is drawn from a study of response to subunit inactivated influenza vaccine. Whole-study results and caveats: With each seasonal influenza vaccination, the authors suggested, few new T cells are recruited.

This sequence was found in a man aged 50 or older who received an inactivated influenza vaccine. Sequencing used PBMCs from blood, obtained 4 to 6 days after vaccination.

The CDR3 is CASSLGTSSLETQYF. DNA for the CDR3: TGCGCCAGCAGCTTGGGGACTAGCTCTCTGGAGACCCAGTACTTC. The chain couples TRBV5-1 to TRBJ2-5, with 8 bases aligning to TRBD2. The CDR3 runs to 15 residues. J gave up 5 bases and V 0 bases, and 6 bases lay outside the gene matches. Germline V gene sequence: CDR1 SGHRS, CDR2 YFSETQ.